This TCR beta chain was identified during a study of T cell repertoires in cytomegalovirus infection. Looking at the study overall: It can be stated that public TCR beta signatures indicated CMV infection as well as a matching HLA type.

Germline V gene sequence: CDR1 LNHDA, CDR2 SQIVND (reference sequence). Losses at the gene ends were 7 bases for V and 4 bases for J; bases not matched to a gene: 9. The CDR3 contains 15 residues. This clonotype appeared a few times. Antigen: not known. TCRdb used MiXCR to reprocess the reads, holding one entry per CDR3 protein. The sample holds roughly 990,000 distinct CDR3 sequences, more than 25% seen once. Regarding the study as a whole: The cumulative frequency of public TCR beta families identified carriers of CMV plus the relevant HLA.

The sequence was obtained from a human donor in good health (CMV status not recorded). Some clones in this sample may be carry-over from other donors' samples. The sequencing here drew on cultured CD8+ T cells from PBMCs, taken from culture after CMV antigen stimulation. The chain combines TRBV19 with TRBJ2-3, with 9 bases matching TRBD2. CDR3: CASTISGGPADTQYF. CDR3 sequence (DNA): TGTGCCAGTACCATTAGCGGGGGCCCCGCAGATACGCAGTATTTT.